The entry that follows covers one T cell receptor (beta chain) sequence. Its cognate antigen is unknown. PCR involved 60 Vbeta and 13 Jbeta primers. Repertoires were generated with immunoSEQ multiplex PCR, while TCRdb's copy carries only in-frame clones and drops some. Here the sample spans some 150,000 clones, under 90% being singletons. This entry comes from a study of cytomegalovirus exposure and HLA in healthy donors. On the study more broadly: The Caucasian-associated ancestry cluster contained 81% of the roughly 400 genotyped donors. Regarding the study as a whole: The number of N-insertions in an Asian-associated ancestry cluster was reportedly below the roughly 700-donor mean in a later analysis. A later analysis appeared to link common viral pathogens to several of the most significant clusters.

Germline V gene sequence: CDR1 MDHEN, CDR2 SYDVKM. The V end lost 5 bases, the J end lost 2 bases, and 9 bases lay between the germline ends. There are 14 residues in the CDR3. Sequencing was performed on PBMCs. The sequence was collected from a man in his thirties or forties in good health and CMV-seronegative. J is TRBJ1-4 and V is TRBV28; D not certain. CDR3 in DNA: TGTGCCAGCAGTGTAGGAGCGACTAATGAAAAACTGTTTTTT. It codes for CASSVGATNEKLFF.